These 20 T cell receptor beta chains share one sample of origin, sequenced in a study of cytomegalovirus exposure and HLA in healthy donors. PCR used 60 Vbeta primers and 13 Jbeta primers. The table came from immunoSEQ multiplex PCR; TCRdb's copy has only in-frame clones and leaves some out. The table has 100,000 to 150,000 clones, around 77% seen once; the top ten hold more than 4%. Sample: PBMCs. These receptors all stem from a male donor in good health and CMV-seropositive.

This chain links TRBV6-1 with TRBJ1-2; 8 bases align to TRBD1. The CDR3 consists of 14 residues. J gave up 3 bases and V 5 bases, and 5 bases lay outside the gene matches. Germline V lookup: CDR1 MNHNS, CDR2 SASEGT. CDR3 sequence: CASSPGTGYYGYTF. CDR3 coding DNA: TGTGCCAGCAGTCCCGGGACAGGCTACTATGGCTACACCTTC.

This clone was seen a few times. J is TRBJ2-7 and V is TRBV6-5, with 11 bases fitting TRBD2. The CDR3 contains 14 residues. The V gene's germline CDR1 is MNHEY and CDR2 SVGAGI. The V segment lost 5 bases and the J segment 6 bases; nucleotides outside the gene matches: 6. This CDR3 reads CASSPLAGAGEQYF. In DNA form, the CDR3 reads TGTGCCAGCAGTCCACTAGCGGGAGCTGGCGAGCAGTACTTC.

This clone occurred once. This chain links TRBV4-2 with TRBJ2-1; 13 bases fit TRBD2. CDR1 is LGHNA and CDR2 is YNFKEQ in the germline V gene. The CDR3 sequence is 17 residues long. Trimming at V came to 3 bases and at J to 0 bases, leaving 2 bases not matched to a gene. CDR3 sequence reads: CASSQRTSGGSYNEQFF. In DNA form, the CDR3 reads TGTGCCAGCAGCCAGCGGACTAGCGGGGGCTCCTACAATGAGCAGTTCTTC.

CDR3 residues: CASSYATGEKKYGYTF. CDR3 in DNA: TGTGCCAGCAGTTACGCGACAGGGGAGAAGAAATATGGCTACACCTTC. The V gene is TRBV6-6, the J gene TRBJ1-2, with TRBD1 identical over 8 bases. Germline V CDR1 and CDR2: MNHNY, SVGAGI (reference sequence). Unmatched junction bases numbered 10, after V lost 2 bases and J lost 5 bases. The CDR3 extends over 16 amino acids.

For the CDR3, the DNA is TGTGCCAGTACCCCGGACAGGGTGCCCCAGCCCCAGCATTTT. This gives the protein CASTPDRVPQPQHF. The chain joins TRBV19 to TRBJ1-5; 8 bases are shared with TRBD1. The junction had 9 bases not matched to a gene; V was cut back by 7 bases and J by 7 bases. Looked up from germline, CDR1 is LNHDA and CDR2 is SQIVND (reference sequence). CDR3 length equals 14 residues.

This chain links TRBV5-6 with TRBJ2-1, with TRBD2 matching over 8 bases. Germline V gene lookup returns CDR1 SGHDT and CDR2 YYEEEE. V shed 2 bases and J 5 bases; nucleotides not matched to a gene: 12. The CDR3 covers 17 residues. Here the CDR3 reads CASSLTAGVGINNEQFF. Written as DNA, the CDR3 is TGTGCCAGCAGCTTAACAGCGGGAGTTGGGATAAACAATGAGCAGTTCTTC.

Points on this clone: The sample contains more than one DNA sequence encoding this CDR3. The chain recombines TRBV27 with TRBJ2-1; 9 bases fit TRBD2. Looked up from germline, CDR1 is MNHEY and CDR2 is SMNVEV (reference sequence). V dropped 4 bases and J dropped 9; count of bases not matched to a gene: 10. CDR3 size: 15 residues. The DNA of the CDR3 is TGTGCCAGCAGTTCGATAGCGGGAGTAGCGGCTGAGCAGTTCTTC. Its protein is CASSSIAGVAAEQFF.

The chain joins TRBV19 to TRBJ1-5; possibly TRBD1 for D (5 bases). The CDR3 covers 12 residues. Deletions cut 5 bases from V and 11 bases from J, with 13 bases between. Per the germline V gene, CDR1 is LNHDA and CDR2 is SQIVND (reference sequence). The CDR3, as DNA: TGTGCCAGTAGTCCTCTTGGGGGGTCCCAGCATTTT. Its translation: CASSPLGGSQHF.

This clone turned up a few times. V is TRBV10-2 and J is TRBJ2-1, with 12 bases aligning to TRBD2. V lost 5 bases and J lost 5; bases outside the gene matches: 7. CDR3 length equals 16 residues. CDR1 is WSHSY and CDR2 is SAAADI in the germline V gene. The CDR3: CASSRRTSGIDNEQFF. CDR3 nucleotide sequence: TGCGCCAGCAGTCGCAGGACTAGCGGGATAGACAATGAGCAGTTCTTC.

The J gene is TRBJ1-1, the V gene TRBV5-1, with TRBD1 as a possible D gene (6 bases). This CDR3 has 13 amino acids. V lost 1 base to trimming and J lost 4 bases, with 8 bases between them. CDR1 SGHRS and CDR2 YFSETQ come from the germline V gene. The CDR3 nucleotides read TGCGCCAGCAGCTTGACAGGGACCACTGAAGCTTTCTTT. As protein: CASSLTGTTEAFF.

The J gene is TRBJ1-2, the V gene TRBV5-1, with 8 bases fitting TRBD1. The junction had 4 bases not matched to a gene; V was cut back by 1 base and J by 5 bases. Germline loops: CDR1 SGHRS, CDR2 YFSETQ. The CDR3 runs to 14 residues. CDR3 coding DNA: TGCGCCAGCAGCTTGACCCAGGGGGCTTATGGCTACACCTTC. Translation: CASSLTQGAYGYTF.

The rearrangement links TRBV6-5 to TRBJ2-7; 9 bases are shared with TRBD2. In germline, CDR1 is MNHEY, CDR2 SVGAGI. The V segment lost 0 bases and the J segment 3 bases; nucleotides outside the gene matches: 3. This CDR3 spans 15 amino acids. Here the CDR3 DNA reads TGTGCCAGCAGTTACTCCGGTAGCGGGGGCTACGAGCAGTACTTC. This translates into CASSYSGSGGYEQYF.

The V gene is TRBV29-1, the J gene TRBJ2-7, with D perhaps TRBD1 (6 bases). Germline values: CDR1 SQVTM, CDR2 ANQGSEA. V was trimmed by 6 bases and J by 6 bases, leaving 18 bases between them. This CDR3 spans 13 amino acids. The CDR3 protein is CSVQGRSIPEQYF. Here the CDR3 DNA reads TGCAGCGTACAGGGAAGGTCAATACCCGAGCAGTACTTC.

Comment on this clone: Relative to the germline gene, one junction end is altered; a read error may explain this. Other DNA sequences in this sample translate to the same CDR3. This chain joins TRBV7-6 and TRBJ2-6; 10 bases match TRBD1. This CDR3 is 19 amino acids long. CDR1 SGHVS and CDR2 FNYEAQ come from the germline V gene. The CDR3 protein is CASSLRGTGVLSGANVLTF. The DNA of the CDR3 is TGTGCCAGCAGCTTAAGGGGGACAGGGGTCCTCTCTGGGGCCAACGTCCTGACCTTC.

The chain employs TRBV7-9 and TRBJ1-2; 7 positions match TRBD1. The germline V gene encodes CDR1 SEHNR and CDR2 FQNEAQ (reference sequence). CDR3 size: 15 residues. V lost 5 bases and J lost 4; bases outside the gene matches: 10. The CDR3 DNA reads TGTGCCAGCAGCCCGGTTGTGGACAGGCCCTATGGCTACACCTTC. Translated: CASSPVVDRPYGYTF.

The CDR3 here is CASRSREPYGYTF. The DNA of the CDR3 is TGTGCCAGCAGGTCTCGGGAGCCCTATGGCTACACCTTC. The chain couples TRBV6-5 to TRBJ1-2; D not certain. CDR1 is MNHEY, CDR2 SVGAGI, per germline. The CDR3 extends over 13 amino acids. Trimming cost V 6 bases and J 4 bases, with 12 bases left between them.

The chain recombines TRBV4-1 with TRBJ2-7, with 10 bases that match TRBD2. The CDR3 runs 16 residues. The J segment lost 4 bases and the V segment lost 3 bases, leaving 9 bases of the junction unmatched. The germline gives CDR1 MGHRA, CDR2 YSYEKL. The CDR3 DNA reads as TGCGCCAGCAGCCATTTTTTTAGCGGGAGGCAATACGAGCAGTACTTC. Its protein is CASSHFFSGRQYEQYF.

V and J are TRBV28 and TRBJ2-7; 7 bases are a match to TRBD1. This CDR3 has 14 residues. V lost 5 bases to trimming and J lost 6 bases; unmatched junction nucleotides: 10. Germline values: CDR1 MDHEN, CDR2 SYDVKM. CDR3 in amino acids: CASSMQGVPIEQYF. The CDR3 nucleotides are TGTGCCAGCAGTATGCAGGGGGTTCCGATCGAGCAGTACTTC.

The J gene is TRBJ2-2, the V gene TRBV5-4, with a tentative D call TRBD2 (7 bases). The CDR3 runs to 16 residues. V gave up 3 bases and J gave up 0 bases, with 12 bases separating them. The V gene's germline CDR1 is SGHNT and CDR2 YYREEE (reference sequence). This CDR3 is CASSSGGRTNTGELFF. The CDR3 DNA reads TGTGCCAGCAGCTCGGGGGGCCGGACGAACACCGGGGAGCTGTTTTTT. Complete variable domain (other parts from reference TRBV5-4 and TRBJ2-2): ETGVTQSPTHLIKTRGQQVTLRCSSQSGHNTVSWYQQALGQGPQFIFQYYREEENGRGNFPPRFSGLQFPNYSSELNVNALELDDSALYLCASSSGGRTNTGELFFGEGSRLTVL.

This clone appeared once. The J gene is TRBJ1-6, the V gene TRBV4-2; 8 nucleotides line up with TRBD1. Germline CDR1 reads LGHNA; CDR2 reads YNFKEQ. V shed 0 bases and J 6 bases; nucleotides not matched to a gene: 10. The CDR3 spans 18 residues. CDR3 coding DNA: TGTGCCAGCAGCCAAGAGCCTCCGCAGGGGGCGGGTAATTCACCCCTCCACTTT. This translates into CASSQEPPQGAGNSPLHF.